Listed below are T cell receptor beta chains from one sample, sequenced in a study of blood T cell repertoires in COVID-19. Here immunoSEQ multiplex PCR was the method, and the copy in TCRdb shows in-frame clones only, minus some. The top ten hold about 12% of the sample, which has about 120,000 clones, 82% seen once. The sample was peripheral blood. These receptors were taken from a human donor in a cohort sampled during active COVID-19. Each CDR3 is given with its conserved first and last residue. The D gene is left open where the match is weak. A row's size may be missing; if present it is once, few, many or a size class.

v_gene: TRBV5-1
abundance: -
d_gene: -
j_gene: TRBJ1-2
CDR3nt: TGCGCCAGCAGCTTGGGGCCAGACTCTAACTATGGCTACACCTTC
CDR3aa: CASSLGPDSNYGYTF

v_gene: TRBV6-5
abundance: -
d_gene: TRBD2
j_gene: TRBJ2-5
CDR3nt: TGTGCCAGCAGTTTTGGACTAGCGGGGTTGGAGACCCAGTACTTC
CDR3aa: CASSFGLAGLETQYF

v_gene: TRBV27
abundance: -
d_gene: -
j_gene: TRBJ1-2
CDR3nt: TGTGCCAGCAGTTTAGGACAGTTTAACTATGGCTACACCTTC
CDR3aa: CASSLGQFNYGYTF

v_gene: TRBV28
abundance: -
d_gene: -
j_gene: TRBJ1-2
CDR3nt: TGTGCCAGCAGTTTGAGTCTGACTAACTATGGCTACACCTTC
CDR3aa: CASSLSLTNYGYTF

v_gene: TRBV28
abundance: -
d_gene: TRBD1
j_gene: TRBJ1-1
CDR3nt: TGTGCCAGCAGTCCCGGACAGGGGGCGAACACTGAAGCTTTCTTT
CDR3aa: CASSPGQGANTEAFF

v_gene: TRBV7-9
abundance: -
d_gene: -
j_gene: TRBJ1-1
CDR3nt: TGTGCCAGCAGCTTAGTGGTAGCAGACACTGAAGCTTTCTTT
CDR3aa: CASSLVVADTEAFF

v_gene: TRBV15
abundance: -
d_gene: -
j_gene: TRBJ2-2
CDR3nt: TGTGCCATCGGTGGTGTGAACACCGGGGAGCTGTTTTTT
CDR3aa: CAIGGVNTGELFF

v_gene: TRBV5-4
abundance: -
d_gene: TRBD1
j_gene: TRBJ1-3
CDR3nt: TGTGCCAGCAGCCGGGACAGGGGGCCTGGAAACACCATATATTTT
CDR3aa: CASSRDRGPGNTIYF

v_gene: TRBV12-3/TRBV12-4
abundance: -
d_gene: -
j_gene: TRBJ1-2
CDR3nt: TGTGCCACCGAAGGAGGGGGCTACACCTTC
CDR3aa: CATEGGGYTF

v_gene: TRBV5-1
abundance: -
d_gene: -
j_gene: TRBJ1-6
CDR3nt: TGCGCCAGCAGCCCGGGAACCTGGGATTCACCCCTCCACTTT
CDR3aa: CASSPGTWDSPLHF

v_gene: TRBV5-1
abundance: -
d_gene: -
j_gene: TRBJ2-1
CDR3nt: TGCGCCAGCAGCTTTGGACCGGGAGCGACCAGAAAAAACTACAATGAGCAGTTCTTC
CDR3aa: CASSFGPGATRKNYNEQFF

v_gene: TRBV4-3
abundance: -
d_gene: TRBD1
j_gene: TRBJ1-5
CDR3nt: TGCGCCAGCAGTCTAGACAGGGGGGGCCAGCCCCAGCATTTT
CDR3aa: CASSLDRGGQPQHF

v_gene: TRBV2
abundance: -
d_gene: TRBD1
j_gene: TRBJ1-3
CDR3nt: TGTGCCAGCAGTCCGGACAGGGGCTCTGGAAACACCATATATTTT
CDR3aa: CASSPDRGSGNTIYF

v_gene: TRBV5-1
abundance: -
d_gene: TRBD2
j_gene: TRBJ2-3
CDR3nt: TGCGCCAGCAGCCTCGGACTAGCGGGGGCCACAGATACGCAGTATTTT
CDR3aa: CASSLGLAGATDTQYF

v_gene: TRBV11-2
abundance: -
d_gene: TRBD1
j_gene: TRBJ2-7
CDR3nt: TGTGCCAGCAGCAAAGCCTCGACAGGGTTGAACGAGCAGTACTTC
CDR3aa: CASSKASTGLNEQYF

v_gene: TRBV28
abundance: once
d_gene: -
j_gene: TRBJ1-1
CDR3nt: TGTGCCAGCAGTGCGCGGGGGGGGAACACTGAAGCTTTCTTT
CDR3aa: CASSARGGNTEAFF

v_gene: TRBV9
abundance: -
d_gene: -
j_gene: TRBJ1-1
CDR3nt: TGTGCCAGCAGCGTGAACGCAGGGATGAACACTGAAGCTTTCTTT
CDR3aa: CASSVNAGMNTEAFF

v_gene: TRBV11-2
abundance: once
d_gene: TRBD1
j_gene: TRBJ2-1
CDR3nt: TGTGCCAGCAGCCCGCCGATGCCCGGGACAGATCAGTTCTTC
CDR3aa: CASSPPMPGTDQFF

v_gene: TRBV7-8
abundance: -
d_gene: -
j_gene: TRBJ1-4
CDR3nt: TGTGCCAGCAGCCACTACGGGGAGGCCACTAATGAAAAACTGTTTTTT
CDR3aa: CASSHYGEATNEKLFF

v_gene: TRBV7-9
abundance: -
d_gene: TRBD2
j_gene: TRBJ2-1
CDR3nt: TGTGCCAGCAGCACCTGGACTAGCGGGGAATACAATGAGCAGTTCTTC
CDR3aa: CASSTWTSGEYNEQFF

v_gene: TRBV19
abundance: few
d_gene: TRBD2
j_gene: TRBJ2-3
CDR3nt: TGTGCCAGTAGTGGAGGACTAGCGACAGATACGCAGTATTTT
CDR3aa: CASSGGLATDTQYF

v_gene: TRBV10-3
abundance: -
d_gene: -
j_gene: TRBJ1-2
CDR3nt: TGTGCCATCAGTGAGTCGGACATCCACTATGGCTACACCTTC
CDR3aa: CAISESDIHYGYTF

v_gene: TRBV10-1
abundance: -
d_gene: TRBD1
j_gene: TRBJ2-7
CDR3nt: TGCGCCAGCAGTGCCCAGGGGGTTTCCTACGAGCAGTACTTC
CDR3aa: CASSAQGVSYEQYF

v_gene: TRBV5-1
abundance: -
d_gene: -
j_gene: TRBJ1-1
CDR3nt: TGCGCCAGCTACGGCGGTACTGAAGCTTTCTTT
CDR3aa: CASYGGTEAFF

v_gene: TRBV9
abundance: -
d_gene: TRBD2
j_gene: TRBJ2-5
CDR3nt: TGTGCCAGCAACAGCGGGGGGGCCGGAGAGACCCAGTACTTC
CDR3aa: CASNSGGAGETQYF

v_gene: TRBV5-6
abundance: -
d_gene: -
j_gene: TRBJ2-7
CDR3nt: TGTGCCAGCAGCTTGTCCGTGTACGAGCAGTACTTC
CDR3aa: CASSLSVYEQYF

v_gene: TRBV4-3
abundance: few
d_gene: -
j_gene: TRBJ1-1
CDR3nt: TGCGCCAGCAGCAGTGACAGGTTGAGTAACACTGAAGCTTTCTTT
CDR3aa: CASSSDRLSNTEAFF

v_gene: TRBV5-4
abundance: -
d_gene: TRBD1
j_gene: TRBJ2-6
CDR3nt: TGTGCCAGCAGCGGTGGGACAGGGGGAAAAACTGGGGCCAACGTCCTGACTTTC
CDR3aa: CASSGGTGGKTGANVLTF

v_gene: TRBV6-5
abundance: -
d_gene: -
j_gene: TRBJ2-5
CDR3nt: TGTGCCAGCAGCCAGGGGGAGACCCAGTACTTC
CDR3aa: CASSQGETQYF

v_gene: TRBV6-4
abundance: -
d_gene: -
j_gene: TRBJ2-3
CDR3nt: TGTGCCAGAGGAGGGAGGCGGTTCACAGATACGCAGTATTTT
CDR3aa: CARGGRRFTDTQYF

v_gene: TRBV19
abundance: once
d_gene: TRBD1
j_gene: TRBJ1-1
CDR3nt: TGTGCCAGTACCTCTTTGGGACAGGGTTACACTGAAGCTTTCTTT
CDR3aa: CASTSLGQGYTEAFF

v_gene: TRBV13
abundance: -
d_gene: TRBD1
j_gene: TRBJ2-5
CDR3nt: TGTGCCAGCAGCGTCCGGGACAGGGACATTTGGGAGACCCAGTACTTC
CDR3aa: CASSVRDRDIWETQYF

v_gene: TRBV28
abundance: once
d_gene: -
j_gene: TRBJ2-7
CDR3nt: TGTGCCAGCAGCCAACCCCAGGGTAACGAGCAGTACTTC
CDR3aa: CASSQPQGNEQYF

v_gene: TRBV28
abundance: -
d_gene: TRBD2
j_gene: TRBJ2-7
CDR3nt: TGTGCCAGCAGTTCACTAGCGGGGGGGGTAAGCTCCTACGAGCAGTACTTC
CDR3aa: CASSSLAGGVSSYEQYF

v_gene: TRBV6-2/TRBV6-3
abundance: -
d_gene: -
j_gene: TRBJ2-7
CDR3nt: TGTGCCAGCAGTTATCTTCGCGGGTCCTACGAGCAGTACTTC
CDR3aa: CASSYLRGSYEQYF

v_gene: TRBV3-1/TRBV3-2
abundance: -
d_gene: TRBD1
j_gene: TRBJ2-7
CDR3nt: TGTGCCAGCAGCCAAGTACGACAGGGGGCTGGCGAGCAGTACTTC
CDR3aa: CASSQVRQGAGEQYF

v_gene: TRBV28
abundance: -
d_gene: -
j_gene: TRBJ2-5
CDR3nt: TGTGCCAGCAGTTCCATGGTCCCAGGGGAGACCCAGTACTTC
CDR3aa: CASSSMVPGETQYF

v_gene: TRBV5-8
abundance: -
d_gene: -
j_gene: TRBJ2-3
CDR3nt: TGTGCCAGCAGCTTGATGACATCCAGCACAGATACGCAGTATTTT
CDR3aa: CASSLMTSSTDTQYF

v_gene: TRBV6-5
abundance: -
d_gene: -
j_gene: TRBJ2-7
CDR3nt: TGTGCCAGCTCCGCGCAGGTTGGCTACGAGCAGTACTTC
CDR3aa: CASSAQVGYEQYF

v_gene: TRBV5-1
abundance: -
d_gene: -
j_gene: TRBJ1-2
CDR3nt: TGCGCCAGCAGCTTGGAGGGGGGGCGCGGCTATGGCTACACCTTC
CDR3aa: CASSLEGGRGYGYTF

v_gene: TRBV7-8
abundance: once
d_gene: -
j_gene: TRBJ2-3
CDR3nt: TGTGCCAGCAGCCACCGGGGGTGGGACACAGATACGCAGTATTTT
CDR3aa: CASSHRGWDTDTQYF